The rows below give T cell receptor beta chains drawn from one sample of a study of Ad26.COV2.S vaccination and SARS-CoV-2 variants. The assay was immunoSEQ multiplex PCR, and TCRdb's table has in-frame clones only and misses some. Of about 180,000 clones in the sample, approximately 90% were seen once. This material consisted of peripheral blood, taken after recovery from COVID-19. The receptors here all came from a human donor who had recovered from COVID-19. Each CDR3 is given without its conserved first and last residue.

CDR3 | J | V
SVEDPAGVTDTQY | TRBJ2-3 | TRBV29-1
ASSPRGAQETQY | TRBJ2-5 | TRBV18
SVSSDGNSALH | TRBJ1-6 | TRBV29-1
ASSTRQGTWTGELF | TRBJ2-2 | TRBV9
ASSRQGLNTEAF | TRBJ1-1 | TRBV2
ASSPHTGELF | TRBJ2-2 | TRBV7-3
ASSPPPTSAQETQY | TRBJ2-5 | TRBV5-4
ASSYEAGGIEETQY | TRBJ2-5 | TRBV6-6
ASSLAGAGYGYT | TRBJ1-2 | TRBV5-1
ASSRLPGLTTSGNTIY | TRBJ1-3 | TRBV28
ASRAHGTSVRDTQY | TRBJ2-3 | TRBV3-1/TRBV3-2
ASSQDSTGAYEQY | TRBJ2-7 | TRBV14
ASSYLREGNSPLH | TRBJ1-6 | TRBV6-5
ASSYPSGRVADTQY | TRBJ2-3 | TRBV5-4
AWRGTGPLH | TRBJ2-7 | TRBV30
ASSPPSGNEQF | TRBJ2-1 | TRBV6-5
ASSLTGELF | TRBJ2-2 | TRBV7-9
ASSLYAGQGDSNQPQH | TRBJ1-5 | TRBV28
ASSLGGGRDWDTEAF | TRBJ1-1 | TRBV11-2
ASSQASGANTGELF | TRBJ2-2 | TRBV4-2
ASSIEGQGHGYT | TRBJ1-2 | TRBV19
ASSLALAENTGELF | TRBJ2-2 | TRBV7-6
ASSEDNSGTAKTQF | TRBJ2-1 | TRBV9
ASQPGLAGQETQY | TRBJ2-5 | TRBV5-1
ASSDPAKNIQY | TRBJ2-4 | TRBV5-1
ASSLTTGSITEAF | TRBJ1-1 | TRBV7-2
ATSDFSPDTQY | TRBJ2-3 | TRBV24-1
AISGNAYEQY | TRBJ2-7 | TRBV10-3
ASSLRQGVDNQPQH | TRBJ1-5 | TRBV11-3
ASSLTGPGELF | TRBJ2-2 | TRBV7-3
ASSAGIELYEQY | TRBJ2-7 | TRBV7-9